This TCR beta chain was identified during a study of T cell repertoires in cytomegalovirus infection. Looking at the study overall: Public TCR beta signatures provided an indication of both CMV infection and a matching HLA type.

Study-wide findings and caveats: Using cumulative public TCR beta family frequency, the authors identified those who carried CMV together with the relevant HLA. HLA-C-restricted, CMV-specific TCR beta clonotypes were dominant ex vivo.

J was trimmed by 7 bases and V by 1 base; bases with no gene match: 3. Germline CDR1 MNHNS, CDR2 SASEGT. This CDR3 is built from 15 residues. As regards this clonotype: Its antigen is undetermined.

One entry per CDR3 protein results from TCRdb running MiXCR on the reads. The sample shows fewer than 400,000 distinct CDR3 sequences, 15% to 20% of them seen only once. This rearrangement joins TRBV6-1 to TRBJ1-4; 10 bases are shared with TRBD1. This TCR derives from a human donor in good health (CMV status not recorded). Some clones in this sample may be carry-over from other donors' samples. The sequencing input was PBMCs. CDR3 in DNA: TGTGCCAGCAGTGAAGGAGGGACAGGGGCTGAAAAACTGTTTTTT. Residues: CASSEGGTGAEKLFF.